This T cell receptor (beta chain) was sequenced for a study of cytomegalovirus exposure and HLA in healthy donors. The PCR contained 60 Vbeta and 13 Jbeta primers. Assay used: immunoSEQ multiplex PCR; TCRdb lists only in-frame clones, some missing. This sample has 75,000 to 95,000 clones, with around 80% found just once. Note on this clone: A read error may account for a junction end that differs from germline.

Per the germline V gene, CDR1 is MNHEY and CDR2 is SVGAGI. This CDR3 comprises 16 residues. The sequenced sample was PBMCs. The origin of this receptor is a human donor in good health. The chain combines TRBV6-5 with TRBJ1-5; the D is unclear. The CDR3 loop is CASSSRQLGSNQPQNF. In DNA form, the CDR3 reads TGTGCCAGCAGTTCTCGGCAGCTAGGGAGCAATCAGCCCCAGAATTTT.